What follows describes a single T cell receptor (beta chain). The target antigen is unknown. The data stem from a study of shared clonotypes between healthy human individuals. Deep-level settings were used for running the assay. Assay used: immunoSEQ multiplex PCR; TCRdb lists only in-frame clones, some missing. The table lists more than 2 million clones, over 85% of them singletons, with about 1.1% in the top ten. Findings and limits, study-wide: Non-shared clonotypes displayed generation probabilities falling below those of clonotypes present in all four donors.

Naive CD8 cells, CD45RO-negative and positively selected for CCR7, excluded terminally differentiated effector memory CD45RA+ cells. The CDR3 runs to 13 residues. Germline V gene data show CDR1 as SGHTA and CDR2 as FQGNSA. V dropped 5 bases and J dropped 5; count of bases not matched to a gene: 4. The receptor was derived from a man aged 18-30 years in good health. The sample taken for sequencing was naive CD8+ T cells sorted from blood. The gene calls are TRBV7-2 and TRBJ2-5, with 8 bases that match TRBD1. Here the CDR3 DNA reads TGTGCCAGCAGCGCACAGGGGGAGGAGACCCAGTACTTC. It codes for CASSAQGEETQYF.